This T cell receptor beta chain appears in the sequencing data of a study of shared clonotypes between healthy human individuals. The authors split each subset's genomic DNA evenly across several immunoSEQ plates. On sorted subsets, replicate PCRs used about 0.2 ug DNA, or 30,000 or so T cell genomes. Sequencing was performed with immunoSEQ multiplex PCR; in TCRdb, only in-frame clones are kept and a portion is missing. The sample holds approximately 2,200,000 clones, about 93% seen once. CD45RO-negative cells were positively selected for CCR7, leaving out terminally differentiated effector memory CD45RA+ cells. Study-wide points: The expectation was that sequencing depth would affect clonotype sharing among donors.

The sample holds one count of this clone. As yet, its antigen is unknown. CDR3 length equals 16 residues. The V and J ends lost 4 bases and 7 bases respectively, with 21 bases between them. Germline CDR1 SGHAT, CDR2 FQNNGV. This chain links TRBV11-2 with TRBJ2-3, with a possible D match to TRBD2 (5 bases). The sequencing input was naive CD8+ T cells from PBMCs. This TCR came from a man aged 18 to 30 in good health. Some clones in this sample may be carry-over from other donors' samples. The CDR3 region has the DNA TGTGCCAGCAGCTCTTCAGGAGGCCCTCCCACCCATACGCAGTATTTT. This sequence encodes CASSSSGGPPTHTQYF.